A selection of T cell receptor beta chains follows, all from one sample in a study of cytomegalovirus exposure and HLA in healthy donors. Produced via immunoSEQ multiplex PCR; TCRdb's table is partial and in-frame only. The sample consists of roughly 140,000 clones, around 90% of them appearing once. Sequenced: PBMCs. The receptor set was obtained from a woman younger than 30 in good health and CMV-seropositive. Each CDR3 is given without its conserved first and last residue. Each record gives: V gene, clone size, J gene, CDR3 protein. Expanded clones are given a class, and other clones once, few, many or no size at all.

>TRBV19|-|TRBJ2-7
ASSMGPLRGVGYEQY
>TRBV6-5|-|TRBJ2-7
ASRGLAGFHEQY
>TRBV11-3|-|TRBJ1-2
ASSLVAGGNYGYT
>TRBV6-1|-|TRBJ2-7
ASSESGRGHEQY
>TRBV27|-|TRBJ2-3
ASSLSPSGSTDTQY
>TRBV11-2|-|TRBJ2-7
ASSLDLRSSYEQY
>TRBV27|-|TRBJ1-5
ASSVYSGRQPQH
>TRBV7-9|-|TRBJ2-4
ASTDLGLAGLAKNIQY
>TRBV2|-|TRBJ2-1
ASSETWTATARDNEQF
>TRBV4-3|-|TRBJ2-7
ASSAWRGGYEQY
>TRBV6-5|-|TRBJ2-7
ASSLGTGPYEQY
>TRBV2|once|TRBJ2-7
ASRPTWGVNEQY
>TRBV9|once|TRBJ1-4
ASGRLVTNEKLF
>TRBV7-7|-|TRBJ2-1
ASSLMREGEQF
>TRBV7-2|-|TRBJ2-1
ASSSPFGTTSYNEQF
>TRBV4-2|-|TRBJ2-7
ASSQAGQTYEQY
>TRBV6-4|-|TRBJ2-2
ASSETSSGRGELF
>TRBV5-1|-|TRBJ1-1
ASSLVGDREAF
>TRBV11-2|-|TRBJ2-7
ASSLYQTRNEQY
>TRBV6-4|once|TRBJ2-3
ASRPGLAGGPKY
>TRBV28|-|TRBJ1-4
ASSRRQGNEKLF
>TRBV7-2|-|TRBJ2-1
ASSPGLSYNEQF
>TRBV28|once|TRBJ1-5
ASSLWGGQGNQPQH
>TRBV5-1|-|TRBJ2-3
ASTLTASGYTDTQY
>TRBV5-1|-|TRBJ2-7
ASGTSGAYEQY
>TRBV25-1|-|TRBJ2-5
ASSKTLRTGGGETQY
>TRBV11-3|-|TRBJ2-3
ASSLGRGIDTQY
>TRBV7-2|-|TRBJ2-7
ASSLVQGAYEQY
>TRBV5-6|-|TRBJ2-1
ASSLFENEQF
>TRBV13|once|TRBJ2-1
ASSLSRSPSYNEQF
>TRBV27|-|TRBJ2-5
ASSVGQGLETQY
>TRBV6-5|-|TRBJ2-7
ASSRDRGFSYEQY
>TRBV27|once|TRBJ1-4
ASSRSTGAPPRNEKLF
>TRBV9|-|TRBJ1-5
ASSVEEGAGPQH
>TRBV25-1|-|TRBJ1-4
ASSGDRGTNEKLF
>TRBV10-3|-|TRBJ1-4
AISDSERGGEKLF
>TRBV5-6|-|TRBJ2-7
ASSRTNYEQY
>TRBV6-1|-|TRBJ1-5
ASSEAFLGQGDQPQH
>TRBV30|-|TRBJ1-1
AWSVSDTEAF
>TRBV7-9|-|TRBJ2-7
ASSLVLAGGFHEQY